This record concerns one T cell receptor beta chain sequence. What it binds is unknown. TCRdb's copy holds only in-frame clones and misses some; the assay was immunoSEQ multiplex PCR. Of some 130,000 clones in the sample, around 77% were seen once. This sample was included in a study of a mutant IDH1 vaccine in newly diagnosed glioma. For the study at large: Pretreatment consisted of radiotherapy, temozolomide, or both, with most receiving both.

The CDR3 runs 16 residues. Between the trimmed V and J ends, which lost 2 bases and 4 bases, there was a span of 18 bases. Germline CDR1 and CDR2: GTSNPN and SVGIG (reference sequence). Stated time point: week 11, during vaccination. Each dose delivered 300 ug of mutant IDH1 20-mer peptide subcutaneously with imiquimod. This material consisted of PBMCs, taken from a glioma patient whose treatment included an IDH1 peptide vaccine. The chain combines TRBV30 with TRBJ1-3; D unclear. The source is a middle-aged man with glioma. The chain's CDR3 is CAWSPPTKRWGNTIYF. The CDR3 bases are TGTGCCTGGAGTCCACCGACAAAACGGTGGGGAAACACCATATATTTT.